This T cell receptor beta chain was sequenced in a study of blood T cell repertoires in COVID-19. The method was immunoSEQ multiplex PCR; TCRdb's version includes in-frame clones alone and lacks a portion of them. Of approximately 210,000 clones listed, approximately 94% are singletons. CDR1 is GTSNPN and CDR2 is SVGIG in the germline V gene (reference sequence). This CDR3 is 16 amino acids long. With V trimmed by 5 bases and J by 0 bases, 10 bases remained unmatched. This sequence originates from a man aged 25 to 45 with COVID-19, enrolled during active disease. Material for sequencing was peripheral blood. The chain couples TRBV30 to TRBJ1-1; 9 bases match TRBD1. CDR3 coding DNA: TGTGCCTGGTTCCGAAAACAGGGGGCCTTGAACACTGAAGCTTTCTTT. This gives the protein CAWFRKQGALNTEAFF.